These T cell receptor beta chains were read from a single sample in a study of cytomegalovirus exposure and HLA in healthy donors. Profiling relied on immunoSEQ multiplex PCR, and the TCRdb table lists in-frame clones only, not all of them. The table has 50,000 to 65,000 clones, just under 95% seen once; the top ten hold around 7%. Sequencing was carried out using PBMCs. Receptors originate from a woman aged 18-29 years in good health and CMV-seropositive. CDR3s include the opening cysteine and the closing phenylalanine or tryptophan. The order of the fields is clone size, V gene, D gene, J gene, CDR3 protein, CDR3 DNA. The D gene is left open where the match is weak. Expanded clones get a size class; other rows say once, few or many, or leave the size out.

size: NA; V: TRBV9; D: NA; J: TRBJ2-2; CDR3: CASSVDRHTGELFF; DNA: TGTGCCAGCAGCGTAGACAGACACACCGGGGAGCTGTTTTTT
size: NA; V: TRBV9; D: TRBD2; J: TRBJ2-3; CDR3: CASSPSGGASDTQYF; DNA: TGTGCCAGCAGCCCGAGCGGGGGGGCCTCAGATACGCAGTATTTT
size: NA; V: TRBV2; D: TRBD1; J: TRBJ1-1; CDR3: CASRGDRLNTEAFF; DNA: TGTGCCAGCAGGGGGGACAGGCTCAACACTGAAGCTTTCTTT
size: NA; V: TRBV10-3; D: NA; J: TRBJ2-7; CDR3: CATRRDRLYEQYF; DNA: TGTGCCACCCGGCGGGACAGACTCTACGAGCAGTACTTC
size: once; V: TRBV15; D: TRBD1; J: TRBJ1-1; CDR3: CATSGLRGQEAFF; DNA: TGTGCCACCAGCGGCTTGAGGGGACAGGAAGCTTTCTTT
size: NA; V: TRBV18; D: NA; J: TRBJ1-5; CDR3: CASSPGTPPSNQPQHF; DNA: TGTGCCAGCTCACCAGGGACACCGCCGAGCAATCAGCCCCAGCATTTT
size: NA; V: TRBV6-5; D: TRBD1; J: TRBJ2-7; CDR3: CASSIGQVSSYEQYF; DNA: TGTGCCAGCAGCATCGGACAGGTGAGCTCCTACGAGCAGTACTTC
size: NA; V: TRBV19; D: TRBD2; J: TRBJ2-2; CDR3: CASIGLAGAITGELFF; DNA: TGTGCCAGTATCGGACTAGCGGGGGCTATCACCGGGGAGCTGTTTTTT
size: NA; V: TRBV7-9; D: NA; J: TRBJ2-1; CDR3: CASVYPPLGQAYNEQFF; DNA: TGTGCCAGCGTCTACCCGCCGCTGGGACAAGCCTACAATGAGCAGTTCTTC
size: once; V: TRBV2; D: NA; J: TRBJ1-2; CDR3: CASSESGLGSYGYTF; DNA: TGTGCCAGCAGTGAATCAGGGTTAGGTAGCTATGGCTACACCTTC